This T cell receptor (beta chain) was documented in a study of graft-versus-host responses after intestinal transplantation. Findings of the study overall: After transplant, early declines in HvG clones were associated with peak levels of circulating GvH clones. Detection of GvH clones occurred in recipient marrow, and some had their first appearance in ileum or blood.

The time point is: postoperative day 105 after intestinal transplantation (dayNNNN = postoperative day). Graft samples were processed, releasing intraepithelial and lamina propria lymphocytes. TCRdb's table, derived via immunoSEQ multiplex PCR, lists solely in-frame clones and lacks some. This table has roughly 4,000 clones, 84% appearing once. As regards this clone: Its antigen is as yet unknown.

The input for sequencing was ileum tissue, taken 105 days after intestinal transplantation. The receptor was derived from a human patient who received an intestinal transplant, so some T cells may come from the graft donor.

Written as DNA, the CDR3 is TGTGCCAGCAGCTCCGGGAGACACTCTTCCTACGAGCAGTACTTC. This codes for CASSSGRHSSYEQYF. This chain connects TRBV28 to TRBJ2-7; D perhaps matches TRBD2 (6 bases). The CDR3 runs 15 residues. V was pared by 6 bases and J by 1 base, with 16 bases between. Looked up from germline, CDR1 is MDHEN and CDR2 is SYDVKM.